This TCR beta chain appears in the sequencing data of a study of post-analysis software for immune sequencing data. Looking at the study overall: Courses of disease covered relapsing-remitting, secondary progressive and progressive-relapsing multiple sclerosis. General observations from the study: Pronounced co-clustering by F measure was evident among identically batched samples. Significantly lower normalized Chao1 diversity was seen in multiple sclerosis patients than in controls. Among four to six TRBV segments more frequent in patients than controls were TRBV5-6, TRBV5-1 and TRBV20-1.

A remark on this clonotype: Its target is unknown. The junction shows a germline mismatch at one end, possibly a read error.

Libraries were made from TCR beta cDNA, and they carried unique molecular identifiers. Approximately 500,000 cDNA molecules were recovered from an input of about 0.95 to 11 million T cells. TCRdb re-analysed the PCR reads in MiXCR, keeping a single row per CDR3 protein. The table lists 350,000 to 450,000 distinct CDR3 sequences, about a third of them singletons. The CDR3 spans 19 residues. Germline lookup yields CDR1 SGHTA and CDR2 FQGNSA. The V call is TRBV7-2, the J call TRBJ1-6, with 7 positions matching TRBD1. The clonotype was recovered from a girl between 5 and 17 years old with multiple sclerosis. Sequenced sample: blood. CDR3 DNA sequence: TGTGCCAGCAGCTTAAGTCGGGCCTCGGGGGACAGTCTCAATTCACCTCTCCACTTT. This sequence encodes CASSLSRASGDSLNSPLHF. The variable domain in full, with the rest retrieved from reference TRBV7-2 and TRBJ1-6, is GAGVSQSPSNKVTEKGKDVELRCDPISGHTALYWYRQSLGQGLEFLIYFQGNSAPDKSGLPSDRFSAERTGGSVSTLTIQRTQQEDSAVYLCASSLSRASGDSLNSPLHFGNGTRLTVT.